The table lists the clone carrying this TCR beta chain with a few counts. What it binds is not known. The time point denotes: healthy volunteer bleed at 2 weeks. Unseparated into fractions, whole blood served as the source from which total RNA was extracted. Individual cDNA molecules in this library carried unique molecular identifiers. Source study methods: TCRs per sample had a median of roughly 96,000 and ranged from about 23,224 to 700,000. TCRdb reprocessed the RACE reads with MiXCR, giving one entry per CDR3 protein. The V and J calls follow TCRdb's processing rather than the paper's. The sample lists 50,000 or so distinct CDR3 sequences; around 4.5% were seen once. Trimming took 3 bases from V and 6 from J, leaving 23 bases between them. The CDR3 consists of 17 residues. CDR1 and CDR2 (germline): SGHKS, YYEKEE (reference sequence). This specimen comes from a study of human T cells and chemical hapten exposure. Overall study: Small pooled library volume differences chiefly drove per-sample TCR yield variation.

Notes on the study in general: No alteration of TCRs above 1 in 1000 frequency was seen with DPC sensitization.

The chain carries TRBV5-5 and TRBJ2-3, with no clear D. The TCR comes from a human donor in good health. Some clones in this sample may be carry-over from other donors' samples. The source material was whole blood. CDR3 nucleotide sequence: TGTGCCAGCAGCTCCGTTTCTAGGAGTAGTTACGCGGATACGCAGTATTTT. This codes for CASSSVSRSSYADTQYF.